One and the same sample provided the 17 T cell receptor beta chains below, sequenced in a study of Ad26.COV2.S vaccination and SARS-CoV-2 variants. Assay: immunoSEQ multiplex PCR; the TCRdb copy retains only in-frame clones and omits some. The sample lists roughly 420,000 clones, 75% to 90% occurring once. Specified treatment: 15 to 20 received Ad26.COV2.S at low or high dose, single or two shots; 5 received placebo; per-sample allocation not given. On day 63 after the first injection, vaccine and placebo recipients gave samples. The material was peripheral blood, obtained in a trial of Ad26.COV2.S vaccine versus placebo. Receptor source: a person aged 18-60 years who received the Ad26.COV2.S COVID-19 vaccine or a placebo.

The CDR3 nucleotides are TGTGCCAGCAGCTTCCGGGAGACAGGGGGCCCAATGAACACTGAAGCTTTCTTT. This sequence encodes CASSFRETGGPMNTEAFF. This chain joins TRBV7-2 and TRBJ1-1; TRBD1 matches at 10 bases. Germline values: CDR1 SGHTA, CDR2 FQGNSA. V was clipped by 3 bases and J by 0 bases; unmatched bases: 10. CDR3 length: 18 residues.

This sequence joins TRBV5-6 and TRBJ1-1, with D hard to call. Per the germline V gene, CDR1 is SGHDT and CDR2 is YYEEEE. The CDR3 extends over 12 amino acids. Trimming took off 5 bases at V and 3 bases at J, with 8 bases between the two ends. The CDR3 region is CASSFRHTEAFF. The CDR3 nucleotides are TGTGCCAGCAGTTTCCGGCACACTGAAGCTTTCTTT.

This chain uses TRBV6-5 with TRBJ1-2; 8 bases agree with TRBD1. The germline V gene has CDR1 MNHEY and CDR2 SVGAGI. With 2 bases clipped from V and 8 bases from J, the junction kept 10 bases outside the gene matches. The CDR3 runs to 15 residues. DNA for the CDR3: TGTGCCAGCAGTTACCCCGAACCTGGACAGGGAGGCTACACCTTC. Translating it yields CASSYPEPGQGGYTF.

The CDR3, as DNA: TGTGCCAGCGGCGAGGGCAGGCCCTACGAGCAGTACTTC. Protein product: CASGEGRPYEQYF. The chain is built from TRBV12-3 or TRBV12-4 and TRBJ2-7, with a weak D call TRBD2 (5 bases). The CDR3 is made up of 13 amino acids. The V and J ends lost 8 bases and 2 bases respectively, with 13 bases between them.

The chain employs TRBV5-1 and TRBJ1-1; D remains unclear. Germline V lookup: CDR1 SGHRS, CDR2 YFSETQ. The CDR3 is made up of 14 amino acids. Trimming removed 0 bases from V and 1 base from J, with 7 bases in between. CDR3 sequence: CASSLEPANTEAFF. The CDR3 nucleotides read TGCGCCAGCAGCTTGGAGCCAGCGAACACTGAAGCTTTCTTT. Supplemented by reference TRBV5-1 and TRBJ1-1, the full variable domain reads KAGVTQTPRYLIKTRGQQVTLSCSPISGHRSVSWYQQTPGQGLQFLFEYFSETQRNKGNFPGRFSGRQFSNSRSEMNVSTLELGDSALYLCASSLEPANTEAFFGQGTRLTVV.

The V gene is TRBV19, the J gene TRBJ2-5; 7 nucleotides agree with TRBD1. Germline V gives CDR1 LNHDA, CDR2 SQIVND (reference sequence). The CDR3 has 16 residues. Trimming cost V 1 base and J 1 base; bases outside gene matches: 6. The CDR3 coding sequence is TGTGCCAGTAGTATAGGGACAGGAGCCTTCCAAGAGACCCAGTACTTC. Translated, it gives CASSIGTGAFQETQYF.

This chain links TRBV20-1 with TRBJ2-3; no clear D gene. Looked up from germline, CDR1 is DFQATT and CDR2 is SNEGSKA (reference sequence). This CDR3 region has 11 residues. Trimming stripped 6 bases from V and 5 bases from J, with 9 bases between. The CDR3 nucleotides read TGCAGTGCGGTTTTCAGAGATACGCAGTATTTT. Its protein product is CSAVFRDTQYF.

This sequence joins TRBV5-1 and TRBJ2-2; a weak D match, TRBD1 (5 bases). Germline loops: CDR1 SGHRS, CDR2 YFSETQ. Between the trimmed V and J ends, which lost 0 bases and 4 bases, there was a span of 13 bases. This CDR3 has 16 amino acids. CDR3 loop: CASSLVSGMGTGELFF. CDR3 in DNA: TGCGCCAGCAGCTTGGTGTCAGGGATGGGCACCGGGGAGCTGTTTTTT.

The chain recombines TRBV7-2 with TRBJ2-6, with D perhaps matching TRBD2 (6 bases). Between the trimmed V and J ends, which lost 2 bases and 0 bases, there was a span of 11 bases. The CDR3 sequence is 17 residues long. From germline, CDR1 is SGHTA and CDR2 FQGNSA. Written as DNA, the CDR3 is TGTGCCAGCAGCTTAATGGGGGGTCCCTCTGGGGCCAACGTCCTGACTTTC. It is translated as CASSLMGGPSGANVLTF.

CDR3 nucleotides: TGTGCCAGCAGGCTGGCGTCCGGTTGGGAGCAGTACTTC. Encoded protein: CASRLASGWEQYF. This chain uses TRBV27 with TRBJ2-7; D not certain. This CDR3 has 13 residues. Trimming shortened V by 6 bases and J by 7 bases, and 16 bases separated the two germline ends. Germline CDR1 is MNHEY and CDR2 is SMNVEV (reference sequence).

The chain carries TRBV6-5 and TRBJ2-7, with 7 bases fitting TRBD2. CDR1 and CDR2 from the germline V gene are MNHEY and SVGAGI. The length of the CDR3 is 12 residues. The V and J ends lost 7 bases and 6 bases, in that order; junction bases with no gene match: 6. The CDR3 is CASTVPGGEQYF. The CDR3 DNA is TGTGCCAGCACGGTCCCGGGGGGCGAGCAGTACTTC.

The V gene is TRBV2, the J gene TRBJ2-5, with a possible D match to TRBD1 (5 bases). Germline-derived CDR1 and CDR2 are SNHLY and FYNNEI. V dropped 6 bases and J dropped 8 bases, with 10 bases sitting between them. The CDR3 covers 11 residues. The CDR3 here is CASRGWGTQYF. DNA of the CDR3: TGTGCCAGCAGGGGATGGGGCACCCAGTACTTC. The full variable domain, rest sourced from reference TRBV2 and TRBJ2-5, is EPEVTQTPSHQVTQMGQEVILRCVPISNHLYFYWYRQILGQKVEFLVSFYNNEISEKSEIFDDQFSVERPDGSNFTLKIRSTKLEDSAMYFCASRGWGTQYFGPGTRLLVL.

The chain uses TRBV6-2 or TRBV6-3 and TRBJ2-1; D gene uncertain. The CDR3 extends over 12 amino acids. With 6 bases removed from V and 10 bases from J, the gap between germline ends came to 13 bases. Germline CDR1 is MNHEY and CDR2 is SVGEGT. CDR3 sequence reads: CASSPRWGEQFF. CDR3 bases: TGTGCCAGCAGCCCCCGCTGGGGAGAGCAGTTCTTC.

The chain combines TRBV6-5 with TRBJ2-1; TRBD2 agrees at 10 bases. Germline assignment: CDR1 MNHEY and CDR2 SVGAGI. This CDR3 spans 15 amino acids. Unmatched junction bases numbered 4, after V lost 6 bases and J lost 2 bases. This chain's CDR3 is CASRQSGGAYNEQFF. CDR3 DNA sequence: TGTGCCAGCAGACAAAGCGGGGGGGCCTACAATGAGCAGTTCTTC.

This clone appeared a single time. This sequence joins TRBV7-2 and TRBJ2-2; D gene ambiguous. The CDR3 runs to 15 residues. V lost 3 bases, J lost 0 bases, and 8 bases lay in between. CDR1 and CDR2 (germline): SGHTA, FQGNSA. This CDR3 is CASSLALPNTGELFF. The CDR3 DNA reads as TGTGCCAGCAGCTTGGCATTGCCGAACACCGGGGAGCTGTTTTTT.

The V call is TRBV6-5, the J call TRBJ1-2; D is perhaps TRBD1 (5 bases). Deletions cut 5 bases from V and 4 bases from J, with 14 bases between. The CDR3 length is 14 residues. Germline CDR1 and CDR2: MNHEY and SVGAGI. CDR3 sequence (DNA): TGTGCCAGCAGTACCAAGCGGGGGGGCTATGGCTACACCTTC. It codes for CASSTKRGGYGYTF.

Of note for this clone: This same CDR3 is encoded by further DNA sequences in the sample. The chain joins TRBV5-1 to TRBJ1-1; TRBD1 might be the D (6 bases). This CDR3 is 13 amino acids long. The V end was cut by 0 bases, the J end by 7 bases, with 10 bases between. Per germline, CDR1 SGHRS and CDR2 YFSETQ. This chain's CDR3 is CASSLAGVNEAFF. As DNA, the CDR3 is TGCGCCAGCAGCTTGGCAGGGGTCAATGAAGCTTTCTTT. The whole variable domain, remainder taken from reference TRBV5-1 and TRBJ1-1, is KAGVTQTPRYLIKTRGQQVTLSCSPISGHRSVSWYQQTPGQGLQFLFEYFSETQRNKGNFPGRFSGRQFSNSRSEMNVSTLELGDSALYLCASSLAGVNEAFFGQGTRLTVV.